These T cell receptor beta chains were read from a single sample in a study of T cell changes during pregnancy in multiple sclerosis. Libraries were prepared by immunoSEQ multiplex PCR; TCRdb keeps only in-frame clonotypes and omits some of them. The table has around 100,000 clones, 80% to 95% seen once; the top ten hold about 2.9%. The sample was peripheral blood, taken in the second trimester of pregnancy. These receptors were collected from a female donor with multiple sclerosis, enrolled in a pregnancy study. The CDR3 runs from the conserved cysteine through the conserved F or W. D genes are given only for firm matches. Only some rows state a clone size, as once, few, many or a class for expanded clones.

clone_size cdr3_length j_call v_call d_call cdr3_nt cdr3_aa
- 19 TRBJ2-6 TRBV27 - TGTGCCAGCAGCCACAGTATTTGGACAGCAAACTCTGGGGCCAACGTCCTGACTTTC CASSHSIWTANSGANVLTF
- 18 TRBJ2-2 TRBV11-1 TRBD1 TGTGCCAGCAGCCGGCAGGGACAGGGGGCTTTGTGGACCGGGGAGCTGTTTTTT CASSRQGQGALWTGELFF
- 14 TRBJ2-3 TRBV2 TRBD2 TGTGCCAGCAGTGACTGGGGGGGGACAGATACGCAGTATTTT CASSDWGGTDTQYF
- 16 TRBJ2-7 TRBV4-1 - TGCGCCAGCAGCCTTACCGGGACACTGAGCTCCTACGAGCAGTACTTC CASSLTGTLSSYEQYF
- 16 TRBJ1-4 TRBV19 - TGTGCCAGTACCGCCCCGGGGGGGGGCGCGAATGAAAAACTGTTTTTT CASTAPGGGANEKLFF
- 17 TRBJ2-3 TRBV4-1 - TGCGCCAGCAGCCAAGAGCCCCGGGGTAGCGCCACAGATACGCAGTATTTT CASSQEPRGSATDTQYF
- 14 TRBJ2-1 TRBV7-2 - TGTGCCAGCAGCTTAGATGGTAGCTTCAGTGAGCAGTTCTTC CASSLDGSFSEQFF
- 14 TRBJ1-5 TRBV5-5 - TGTGCCAGCAGCTTGCGGAGTACCAATCAGCCCCAGCATTTT CASSLRSTNQPQHF
once 16 TRBJ2-7 TRBV7-2 TRBD2 TGTGCCAGCAGCTTAGGGCTAGCGGGAGGGGGGTACGAGCAGTACTTC CASSLGLAGGGYEQYF
- 17 TRBJ2-1 TRBV11-3 TRBD1 TGTGCCAGCAGCTTAGGCCGGGACAGGGCGCCTTACAATGAGCAGTTCTTC CASSLGRDRAPYNEQFF
- 14 TRBJ2-7 TRBV27 TRBD2 TGTGCCAGCAGTCTGATAGCGGGAGCCTACGAGCAGTACTTC CASSLIAGAYEQYF
- 13 TRBJ1-1 TRBV30 - TGTGCCTGGAGAGACAGCTCGATATTTGAGGCTTTCTTT CAWRDSSIFEAFF
- 15 TRBJ2-7 TRBV27 TRBD2 TGTGCCAGCAGTTCCTCTAGCGGGAGGGCCTACGAGCAGTACTTC CASSSSSGRAYEQYF
- 14 TRBJ2-1 TRBV7-3 TRBD2 TGTGCCAGCAGCTTACTAGCGGGAGAATATGAGCAGTTCTTC CASSLLAGEYEQFF
- 12 TRBJ2-7 TRBV27 TRBD2 TGTGCCAGCGGGACTAGCGCGTACGAGCAGTACTTC CASGTSAYEQYF
- 14 TRBJ2-7 TRBV5-1 TRBD1 TGCGCCAGCAGCAGGGACAGCCATTCTTACGAGCAGTACTTC CASSRDSHSYEQYF
- 17 TRBJ2-5 TRBV27 - TGTGCCAGCAGTTTTCGGTTACCGGGGTCCCACCAAGAGACCCAGTACTTC CASSFRLPGSHQETQYF
- 16 TRBJ2-7 TRBV28 TRBD1 TGTGCCAGCAGTTTACTCACAGGGGGGTCCCTCCTCGAGCAGTACTTC CASSLLTGGSLLEQYF
- 13 TRBJ2-5 TRBV10-3 - TGTGCCATCACAGCAGGGGAGAGCGAGACCCAGTACTTC CAITAGESETQYF
- 15 TRBJ2-3 TRBV12-5 TRBD1 TGTGCTAGTGGACCCGGGACAGGGTTCGCCGATACGCAGTATTTT CASGPGTGFADTQYF
- 15 TRBJ1-3 TRBV18 TRBD1 TGTGCCAGCTCAACGGACAGGGGTACAGGAAACACCATATATTTT CASSTDRGTGNTIYF
- 15 TRBJ2-7 TRBV5-5 TRBD2 TGTGCCAGCAGCTTGGGGACTAGCGGAATTTACGAGCAGTACTTC CASSLGTSGIYEQYF
- 16 TRBJ2-1 TRBV27 TRBD1 TGTGCCAGCAGTTTTCAGGGGGCTCTCTCCTACAATGAGCAGTTCTTC CASSFQGALSYNEQFF
- 17 TRBJ2-7 TRBV19 TRBD2 TGTGCCAGTAGTATCGGAGGGACTAGGTCCCACTCCTACGAGCAGTACTTC CASSIGGTRSHSYEQYF
- 13 TRBJ2-1 TRBV7-8 TRBD1 TGTGCCAGCAGCCCTAGAGAGGGGGCTGGTCCTCTCTTC CASSPREGAGPLF
- 15 TRBJ2-3 TRBV27 TRBD2 TGTGCCAGCAGTATACTAGCGGGAGCTACAAATACGCAGTATTTT CASSILAGATNTQYF
- 15 TRBJ2-2 TRBV5-1 - TGCGCCAGCAGCTTGGTCCAGGGTGGAACCGGGGAGCTGTTTTTT CASSLVQGGTGELFF
- 15 TRBJ2-7 TRBV18 TRBD1 TGTGCCAGCTCACCACGACAGGGGAGCTCCTACGAGCAGTACTTC CASSPRQGSSYEQYF
- 13 TRBJ1-1 TRBV11-2 - TGTGCCAGCAGCTTAGTGCAGGGCCCTGAAGCTTTCTTT CASSLVQGPEAFF
- 15 TRBJ1-2 TRBV13 TRBD1 TGTGCCAGCAGCCGAGCCGACAGGGTTAAATATGGCTACACCTTC CASSRADRVKYGYTF
- 16 TRBJ2-7 TRBV7-9 TRBD1 TGTGCCAGCACCGAGGACAGGGGGGAAACCTCCTACGAGCAGTACTTC CASTEDRGETSYEQYF
- 14 TRBJ2-1 TRBV9 - TGTGCCAGCAGCCTGGACAGAACCTACAATGAGCAGTTCTTC CASSLDRTYNEQFF
- 13 TRBJ2-5 TRBV4-1 TRBD1 TGCGCCAGCAGCCACCCCAGGGGGGAGACCCAGTACTTC CASSHPRGETQYF
- 17 TRBJ1-5 TRBV28 TRBD1 TGTGCCAGCAGTTTACGCACCGGGACAGGGTTTATGCAGCCCCAGCATTTT CASSLRTGTGFMQPQHF
- 13 TRBJ2-7 TRBV28 - TGTGCCAGCAGAACAGGGATTTCTCGGGAGCAGTACTTC CASRTGISREQYF
- 15 TRBJ2-5 TRBV2 TRBD1 TGTGCCAGCAGTAAATATGCAGGGGGCGAGGAGACCCAGTACTTC CASSKYAGGEETQYF
- 14 TRBJ1-2 TRBV28 TRBD1 TGTGCCAGCAGTTCCCCGACAGGGGGCTATGGCTACACCTTC CASSSPTGGYGYTF
- 17 TRBJ2-3 TRBV9 TRBD2 TGTGCCAGCAGCGTAGATCTAGCGGGAGGCCTCACAGATACGCAGTATTTT CASSVDLAGGLTDTQYF